Sequencing of this T cell receptor beta chain was carried out in a study of blood T cell repertoires in COVID-19. Turning to the study itself: The cDNA or gDNA used as material had been derived from T cells, B-cell-depleted T cells, or PBMCs.

Libraries were prepared by immunoSEQ multiplex PCR; TCRdb keeps only in-frame clonotypes and omits some of them. The data hold about 59,000 clones, with around 86% observed a single time. This CDR3 is 14 amino acids long. Trimming shortened V by 5 bases and J by 6 bases, and 17 bases separated the two germline ends. Germline lookup yields CDR1 GTSNPN and CDR2 SVGIG (reference sequence). The chain recombines TRBV30 with TRBJ2-1; D is possibly TRBD1 (6 bases). The sequence came from a woman of 80 years or more with acute or convalescent COVID-19. Sample: peripheral blood. CDR3 sequence: CAWGKDSLSNEQFF. CDR3 bases: TGTGCCTGGGGCAAGGACAGCCTCTCCAATGAGCAGTTCTTC.